This TCR beta chain was profiled in a study of blood T cells in healthy people across ages. Study-wide points: It was held that the diversity estimates obtained from one million T cells were underestimates.

Germline V CDR1 and CDR2: LGHDT, YNNKEL (reference sequence). This CDR3 has 15 amino acids. This clonotype was seen only once. Its antigen is not known. One end of the junction fails to match germline, which may point to a read error. Alongside a J-beta primer mix, a sample-barcoded 5' primer served in a second PCR lasting 7 to 11 cycles. One entry per CDR3 protein, called by TCRdb with MiXCR from the 5' RACE reads. The table lists fewer than 1 million distinct CDR3 sequences, approximately 44% of them singletons. The source of this sequence is a man aged 55 to 70 in good health. The sequenced material came from blood. The rearrangement uses TRBV3-1 and TRBJ1-1; D call uncertain. The chain's CDR3 is CASNQFGRENTEAFF. For the CDR3, the DNA is TGTGCCAGCAACCAATTCGGACGAGAGAACACTGAAGCTTTCTTT.